This T cell receptor beta chain was observed in a study of Ad26.COV2.S vaccination and SARS-CoV-2 variants. The method was immunoSEQ multiplex PCR; TCRdb's version includes in-frame clones alone and lacks a portion of them. In the table there are about 350,000 clones, 92% of which are singletons. Germline-derived CDR1 and CDR2 are MGHRA and YSYEKL. Trimming pared 3 bases from V and 7 bases from J, leaving 13 bases between. The CDR3 consists of 14 residues. The starting material was peripheral blood, obtained after recovery from COVID-19. V usage is TRBV4-1 and J usage is TRBJ1-5; D gene ambiguous. This receptor was obtained from a human donor who had recovered from COVID-19. CDR3 DNA: TGCGCCAGCAGCCAGCTGGGTATCGGACAGCCCCAGCATTTT. This codes for CASSQLGIGQPQHF.